This record concerns one T cell receptor (beta chain) sequence. PCR used 60 Vbeta primers and 13 Jbeta primers. Assay used: immunoSEQ multiplex PCR; TCRdb lists only in-frame clones, some missing. The data contain 37,000 or so clones, roughly 81% of them singletons. This specimen belongs to a study of cytomegalovirus exposure and HLA in healthy donors. Germline V gives CDR1 PRHDT, CDR2 FYEKMQ (reference sequence). Unmatched junction bases numbered 11, after V lost 5 bases and J lost 4 bases. The length of the CDR3 is 16 residues. The specimen sequenced was PBMCs. This receptor was taken from a man aged 30 to 39 in good health and CMV-seronegative. V usage is TRBV13 and J usage is TRBJ2-3, with TRBD1 matching 8 bases. Here the CDR3 reads CASSGSKEQGADTQYF. Written as DNA, the CDR3 is TGTGCCAGCAGCGGCTCCAAAGAACAGGGGGCAGATACGCAGTATTTT. Based on the CDR3 plus reference TRBV13 and TRBJ2-3, the full variable domain is AAGVIQSPRHLIKEKRETATLKCYPIPRHDTVYWYQQGPGQDPQFLISFYEKMQSDKGSIPDRFSAQQFSDYHSELNMSSLELGDSALYFCASSGSKEQGADTQYFGPGTRLTVL.